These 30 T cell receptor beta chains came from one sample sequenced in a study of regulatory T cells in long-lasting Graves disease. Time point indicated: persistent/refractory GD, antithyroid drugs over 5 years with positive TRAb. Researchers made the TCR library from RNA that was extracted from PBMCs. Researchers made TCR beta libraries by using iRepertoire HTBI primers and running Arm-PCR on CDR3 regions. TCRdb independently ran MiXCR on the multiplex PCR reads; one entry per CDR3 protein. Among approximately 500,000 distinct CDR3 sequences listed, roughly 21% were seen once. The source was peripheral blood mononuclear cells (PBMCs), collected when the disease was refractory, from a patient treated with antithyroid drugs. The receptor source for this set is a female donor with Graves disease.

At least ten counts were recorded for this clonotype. In DNA form, the CDR3 reads TGTGCCAGCAGTCCCCTTGGTGCACCCTCTGGGGCCAACGTCCTGACTTTC. It encodes CASSPLGAPSGANVLTF. This chain uses TRBV27 with TRBJ2-6, with D unclear. The CDR3 consists of 17 residues. Trimming removed 5 bases from V and 0 bases from J, with 14 bases in between. CDR1 and CDR2 from the germline V gene are MNHEY and SMNVEV (reference sequence).

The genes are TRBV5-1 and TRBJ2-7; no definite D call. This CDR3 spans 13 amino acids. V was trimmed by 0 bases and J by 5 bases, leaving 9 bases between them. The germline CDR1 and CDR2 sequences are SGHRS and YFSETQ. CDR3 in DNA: TGCGCCAGCAGCTTGGCTAATCCGAACGAGCAGTACTTC. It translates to CASSLANPNEQYF. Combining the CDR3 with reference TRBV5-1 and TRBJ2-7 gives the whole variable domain KAGVTQTPRYLIKTRGQQVTLSCSPISGHRSVSWYQQTPGQGLQFLFEYFSETQRNKGNFPGRFSGRQFSNSRSEMNVSTLELGDSALYLCASSLANPNEQYFGPGTRLTVT.

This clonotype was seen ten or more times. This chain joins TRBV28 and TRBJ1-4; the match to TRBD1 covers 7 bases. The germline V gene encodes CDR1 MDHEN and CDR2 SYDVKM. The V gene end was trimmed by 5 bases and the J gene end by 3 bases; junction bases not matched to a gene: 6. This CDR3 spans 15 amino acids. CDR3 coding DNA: TGTGCCAGCAGTCAGACAGGGTTCGCTAATGAAAAACTGTTTTTT. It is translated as CASSQTGFANEKLFF.

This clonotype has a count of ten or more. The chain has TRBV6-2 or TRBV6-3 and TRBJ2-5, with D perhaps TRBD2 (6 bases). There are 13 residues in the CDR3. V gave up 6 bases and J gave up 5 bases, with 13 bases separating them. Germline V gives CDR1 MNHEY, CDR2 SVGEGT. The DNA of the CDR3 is TGTGCCAGCAGCCTACTAGCCCAGGAGACCCAGTACTTC. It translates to CASSLLAQETQYF.

The CDR3 is CASSPGGQIQETQYF. CDR3 coding DNA: TGTGCCAGCTCACCAGGAGGACAGATACAAGAGACCCAGTACTTC. This chain uses TRBV18 with TRBJ2-5, with D maybe TRBD1 (6 bases). Germline CDR1 KGHSH, CDR2 LQKENI. The V end lost 2 bases, the J end lost 2 bases, and 12 bases lay between the germline ends. The CDR3 spans 15 residues.

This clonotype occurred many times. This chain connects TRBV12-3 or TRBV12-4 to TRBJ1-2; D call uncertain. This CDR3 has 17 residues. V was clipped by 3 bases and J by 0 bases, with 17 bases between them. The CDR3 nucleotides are TGTGCCAGCAGTTTCGCCTTCGGGGATGGACCTAACTATGGCTACACCTTC. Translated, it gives CASSFAFGDGPNYGYTF.

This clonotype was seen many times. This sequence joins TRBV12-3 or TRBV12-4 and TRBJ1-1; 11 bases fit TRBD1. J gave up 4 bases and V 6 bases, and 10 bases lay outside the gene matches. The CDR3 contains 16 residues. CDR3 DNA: TGTGCCAGCAGGGGGGACAGGGGGAATACGGGCACTGAAGCTTTCTTT. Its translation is CASRGDRGNTGTEAFF.

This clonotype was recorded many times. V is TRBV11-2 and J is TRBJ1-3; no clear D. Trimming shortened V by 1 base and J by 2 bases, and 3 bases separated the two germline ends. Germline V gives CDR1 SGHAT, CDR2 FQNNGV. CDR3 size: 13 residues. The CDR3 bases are TGTGCCAGCAGCTTAGGTGCTGGAAACACCATATATTTT. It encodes CASSLGAGNTIYF.

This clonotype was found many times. Written as DNA, the CDR3 is TGTGCCAGCAAACAAGAGACCCAGTACTTC. It yields the protein CASKQETQYF. The chain carries TRBV28 and TRBJ2-5, with D hard to call. Trimming shortened V by 7 bases and J by 2 bases, and 2 bases separated the two germline ends. CDR3 length: 10 amino acids. Germline V lookup: CDR1 MDHEN, CDR2 SYDVKM.

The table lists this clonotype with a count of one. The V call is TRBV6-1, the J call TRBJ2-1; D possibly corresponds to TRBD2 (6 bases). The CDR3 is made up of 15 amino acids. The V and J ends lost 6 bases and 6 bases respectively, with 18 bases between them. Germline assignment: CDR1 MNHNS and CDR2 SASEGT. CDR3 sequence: CASSARDPVRNEQFF. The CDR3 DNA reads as TGTGCCAGCAGCGCGCGGGACCCCGTACGCAATGAGCAGTTCTTC.

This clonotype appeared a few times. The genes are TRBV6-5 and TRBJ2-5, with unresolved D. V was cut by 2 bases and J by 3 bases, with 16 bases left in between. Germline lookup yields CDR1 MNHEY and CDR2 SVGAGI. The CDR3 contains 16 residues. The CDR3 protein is CASSYELEDTKETQYF. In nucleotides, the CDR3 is TGTGCCAGCAGTTACGAGCTTGAGGATACCAAAGAGACCCAGTACTTC.

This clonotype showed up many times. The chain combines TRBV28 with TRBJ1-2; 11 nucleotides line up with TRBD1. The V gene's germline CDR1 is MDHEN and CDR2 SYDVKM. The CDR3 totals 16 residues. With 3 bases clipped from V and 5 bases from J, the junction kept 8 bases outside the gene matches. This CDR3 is CASSFRDRGLFYGYTF. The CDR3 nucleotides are TGTGCCAGCAGTTTTCGGGACAGGGGGTTATTTTATGGCTACACCTTC.

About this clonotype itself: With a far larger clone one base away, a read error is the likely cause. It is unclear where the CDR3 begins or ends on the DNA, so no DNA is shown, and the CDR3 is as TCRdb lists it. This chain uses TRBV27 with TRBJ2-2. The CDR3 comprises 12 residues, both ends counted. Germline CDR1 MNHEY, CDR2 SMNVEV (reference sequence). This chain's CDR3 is CAISFGAGELFF.

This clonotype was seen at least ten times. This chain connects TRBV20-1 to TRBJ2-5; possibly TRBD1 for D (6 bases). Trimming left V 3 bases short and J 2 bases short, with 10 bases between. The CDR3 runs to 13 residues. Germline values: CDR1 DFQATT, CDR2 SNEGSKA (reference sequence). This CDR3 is CSARVQGQETQYF. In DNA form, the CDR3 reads TGCAGTGCTAGGGTGCAGGGGCAAGAGACCCAGTACTTC.

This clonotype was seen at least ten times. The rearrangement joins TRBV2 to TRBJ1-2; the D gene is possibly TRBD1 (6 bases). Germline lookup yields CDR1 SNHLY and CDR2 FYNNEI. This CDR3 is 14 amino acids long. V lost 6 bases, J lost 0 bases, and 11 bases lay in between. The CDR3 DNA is TGTGCCAGCAGCCAACAGGGACCTAACTATGGCTACACCTTC. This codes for CASSQQGPNYGYTF. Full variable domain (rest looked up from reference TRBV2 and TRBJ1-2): EPEVTQTPSHQVTQMGQEVILRCVPISNHLYFYWYRQILGQKVEFLVSFYNNEISEKSEIFDDQFSVERPDGSNFTLKIRSTKLEDSAMYFCASSQQGPNYGYTFGSGTRLTVV.

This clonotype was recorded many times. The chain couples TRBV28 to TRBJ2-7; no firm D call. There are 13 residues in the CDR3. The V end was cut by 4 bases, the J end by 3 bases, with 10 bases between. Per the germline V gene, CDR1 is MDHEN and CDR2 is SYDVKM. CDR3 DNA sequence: TGTGCCAGCAGTTACGGCCAGAGCTACGAGCAGTACTTC. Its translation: CASSYGQSYEQYF. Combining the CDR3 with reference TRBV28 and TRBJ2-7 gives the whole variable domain DVKVTQSSRYLVKRTGEKVFLECVQDMDHENMFWYRQDPGLGLRLIYFSYDVKMKEKGDIPEGYSVSREKKERFSLILESASTNQTSMYLCASSYGQSYEQYFGPGTRLTVT.

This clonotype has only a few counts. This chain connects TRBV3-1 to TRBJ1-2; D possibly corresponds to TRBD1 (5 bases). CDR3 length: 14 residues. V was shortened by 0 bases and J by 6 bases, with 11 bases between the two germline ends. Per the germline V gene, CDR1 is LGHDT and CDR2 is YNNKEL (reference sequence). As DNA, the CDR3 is TGTGCCAGCAGCCAAGAGGGGGTGTGGGATGGCTACACCTTC. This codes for CASSQEGVWDGYTF. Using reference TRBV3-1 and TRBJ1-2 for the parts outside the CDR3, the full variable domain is DTAVSQTPKYLVTQMGNDKSIKCEQNLGHDTMYWYKQDSKKFLKIMFSYNNKELIINETVPNRFSPKSPDKAHLNLHINSLELGDSAVYFCASSQEGVWDGYTFGSGTRLTVV.

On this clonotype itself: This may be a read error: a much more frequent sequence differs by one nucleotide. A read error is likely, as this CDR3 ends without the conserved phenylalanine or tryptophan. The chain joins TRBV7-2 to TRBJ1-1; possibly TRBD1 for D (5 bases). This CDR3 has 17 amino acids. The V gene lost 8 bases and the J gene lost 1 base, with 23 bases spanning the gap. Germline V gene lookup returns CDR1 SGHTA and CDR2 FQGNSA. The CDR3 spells CASVSPRDGAWNTEAFS. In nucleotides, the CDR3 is TGTGCCAGCGTCAGTCCCAGGGACGGGGCCTGGAACACTGAAGCTTTCTCT.

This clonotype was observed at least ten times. The CDR3 sequence is CASSYQGETAGRNQPQHF. CDR3 bases: TGTGCCAGCAGTTACCAAGGCGAGACAGCGGGGCGCAATCAGCCCCAGCATTTT. V is TRBV6-5 and J is TRBJ1-5; tentative D call: TRBD1 (5 bases). Per the germline V gene, CDR1 is MNHEY and CDR2 is SVGAGI. The V end was cut by 2 bases, the J end by 2 bases, with 19 bases between. CDR3 length: 18 amino acids.

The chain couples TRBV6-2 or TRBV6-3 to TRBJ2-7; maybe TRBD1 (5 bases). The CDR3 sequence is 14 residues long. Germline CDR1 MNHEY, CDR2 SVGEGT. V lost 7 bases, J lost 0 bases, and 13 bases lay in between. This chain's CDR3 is CASKPTTVSYEQYF. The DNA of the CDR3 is TGTGCCAGCAAACCCACGACAGTCTCCTACGAGCAGTACTTC.

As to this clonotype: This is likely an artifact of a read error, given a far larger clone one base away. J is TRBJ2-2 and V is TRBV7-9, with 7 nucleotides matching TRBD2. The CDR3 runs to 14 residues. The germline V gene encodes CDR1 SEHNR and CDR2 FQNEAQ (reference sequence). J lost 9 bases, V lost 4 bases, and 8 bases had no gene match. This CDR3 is CASSSGTITRELFF. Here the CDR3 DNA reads TGTGCCAGCAGCTCCGGGACTATTACCAGGGAGCTGTTTTTT. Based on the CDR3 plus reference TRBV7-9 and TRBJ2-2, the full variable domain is DTGVSQNPRHKITKRGQNVTFRCDPISEHNRLYWYRQTLGQGPEFLTYFQNEAQLEKSRLLSDRFSAERPKGSFSTLEIQRTEQGDSAMYLCASSSGTITRELFFGEGSRLTVL.

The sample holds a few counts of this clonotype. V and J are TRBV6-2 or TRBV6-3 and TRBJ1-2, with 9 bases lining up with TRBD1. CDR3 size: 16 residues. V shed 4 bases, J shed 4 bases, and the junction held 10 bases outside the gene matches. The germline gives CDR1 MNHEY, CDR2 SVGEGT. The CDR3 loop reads CASSSTGGPQGYGYTF. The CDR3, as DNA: TGTGCCAGCAGTTCGACAGGGGGTCCTCAGGGCTATGGCTACACCTTC.

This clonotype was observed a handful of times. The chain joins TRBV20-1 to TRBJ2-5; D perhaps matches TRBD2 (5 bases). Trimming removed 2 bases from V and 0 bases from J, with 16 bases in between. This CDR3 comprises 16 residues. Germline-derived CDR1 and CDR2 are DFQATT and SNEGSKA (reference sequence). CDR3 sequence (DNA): TGCAGTGCTAGAAAAGCTTTTGGCGGGCACCAAGAGACCCAGTACTTC. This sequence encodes CSARKAFGGHQETQYF.

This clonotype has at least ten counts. In nucleotides, the CDR3 is TGTGCCAGCAGTTTATCCAGGGGCCTAAATTCACCCCTCCACTTT. Protein sequence: CASSLSRGLNSPLHF. V usage is TRBV28 and J usage is TRBJ1-6; D perhaps matches TRBD1 (6 bases). Trimming cost V 1 base and J 7 bases, with 11 bases left between them. Germline CDR1 MDHEN, CDR2 SYDVKM. The CDR3 contains 15 residues.

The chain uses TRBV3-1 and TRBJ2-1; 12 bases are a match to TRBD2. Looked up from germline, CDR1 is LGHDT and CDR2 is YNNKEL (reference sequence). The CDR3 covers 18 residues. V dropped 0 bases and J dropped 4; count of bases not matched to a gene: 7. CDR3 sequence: CASSQDSWTSGDYNEQFF. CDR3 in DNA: TGTGCCAGCAGCCAAGATTCGTGGACTAGCGGGGATTACAATGAGCAGTTCTTC.

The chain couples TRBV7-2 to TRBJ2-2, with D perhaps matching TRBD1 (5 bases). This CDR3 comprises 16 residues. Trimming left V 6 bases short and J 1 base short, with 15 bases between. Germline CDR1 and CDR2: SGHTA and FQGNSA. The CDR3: CASRYSAGKNTGELFF. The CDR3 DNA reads TGTGCCAGCAGATATTCGGCAGGGAAGAACACCGGGGAGCTGTTTTTT.

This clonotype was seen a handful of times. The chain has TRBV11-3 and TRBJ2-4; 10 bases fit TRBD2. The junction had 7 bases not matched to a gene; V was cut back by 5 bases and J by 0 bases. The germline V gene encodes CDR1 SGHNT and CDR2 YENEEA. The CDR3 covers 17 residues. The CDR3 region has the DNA TGTGCCAGCAGCCAAGGGACTAGCGCCTTAGCCAAAAACATTCAGTACTTC. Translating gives CASSQGTSALAKNIQYF. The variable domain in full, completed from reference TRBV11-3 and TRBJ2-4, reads EAGVVQSPRYKIIEKKQPVAFWCNPISGHNTLYWYLQNLGQGPELLIRYENEEAVDDSQLPKDRFSAERLKGVDSTLKIQPAELGDSAVYLCASSQGTSALAKNIQYFGAGTRLSVL.

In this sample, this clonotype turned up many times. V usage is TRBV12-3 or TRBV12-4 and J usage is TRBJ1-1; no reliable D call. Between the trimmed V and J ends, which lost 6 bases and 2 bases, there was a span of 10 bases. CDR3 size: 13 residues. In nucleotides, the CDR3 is TGTGCCAGCAGCCCGCTTACAAACACTGAAGCTTTCTTT. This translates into CASSPLTNTEAFF.

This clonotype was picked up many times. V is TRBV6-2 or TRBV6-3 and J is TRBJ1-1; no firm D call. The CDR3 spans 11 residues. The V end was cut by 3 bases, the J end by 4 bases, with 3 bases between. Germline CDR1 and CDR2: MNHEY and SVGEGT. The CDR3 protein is CASSYATEAFF. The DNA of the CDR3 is TGTGCCAGCAGTTATGCCACTGAAGCTTTCTTT.

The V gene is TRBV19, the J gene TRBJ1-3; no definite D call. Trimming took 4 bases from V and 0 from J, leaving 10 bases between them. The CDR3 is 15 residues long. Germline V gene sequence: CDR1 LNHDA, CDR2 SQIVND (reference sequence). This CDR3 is CASSTRHDSGNTIYF. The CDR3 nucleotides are TGTGCCAGTAGTACCCGACACGACTCTGGAAACACCATATATTTT.